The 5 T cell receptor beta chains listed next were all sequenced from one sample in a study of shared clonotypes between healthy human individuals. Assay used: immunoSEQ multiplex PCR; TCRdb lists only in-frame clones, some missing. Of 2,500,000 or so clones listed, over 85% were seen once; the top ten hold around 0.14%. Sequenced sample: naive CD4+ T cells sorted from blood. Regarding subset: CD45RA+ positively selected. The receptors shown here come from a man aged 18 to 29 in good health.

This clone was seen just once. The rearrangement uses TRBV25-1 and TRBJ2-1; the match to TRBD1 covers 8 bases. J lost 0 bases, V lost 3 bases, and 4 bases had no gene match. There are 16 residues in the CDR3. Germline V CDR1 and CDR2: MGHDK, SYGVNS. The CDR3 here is CASSEGDRSSYNEQFF. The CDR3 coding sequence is TGTGCCAGCAGTGAGGGGGACAGGAGCTCCTACAATGAGCAGTTCTTC.

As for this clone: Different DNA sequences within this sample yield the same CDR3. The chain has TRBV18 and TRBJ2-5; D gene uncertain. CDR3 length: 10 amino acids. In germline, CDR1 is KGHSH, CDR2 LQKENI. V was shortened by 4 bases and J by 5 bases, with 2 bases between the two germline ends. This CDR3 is CASSRETQYF. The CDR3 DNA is TGTGCCAGCTCACGGGAGACCCAGTACTTC.

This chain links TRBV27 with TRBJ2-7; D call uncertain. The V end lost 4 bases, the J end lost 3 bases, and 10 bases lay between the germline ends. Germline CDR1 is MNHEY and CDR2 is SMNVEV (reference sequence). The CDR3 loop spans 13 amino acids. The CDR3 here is CASSYGRLYEQYF. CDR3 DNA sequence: TGTGCCAGCAGTTATGGGCGGCTCTACGAGCAGTACTTC.

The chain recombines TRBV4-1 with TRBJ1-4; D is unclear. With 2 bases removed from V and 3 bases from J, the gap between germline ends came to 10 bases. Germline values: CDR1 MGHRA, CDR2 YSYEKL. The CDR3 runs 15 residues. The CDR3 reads CASSQPSQSNEKLFF. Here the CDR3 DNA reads TGCGCCAGCAGCCAACCGAGTCAGTCTAATGAAAAACTGTTTTTT.

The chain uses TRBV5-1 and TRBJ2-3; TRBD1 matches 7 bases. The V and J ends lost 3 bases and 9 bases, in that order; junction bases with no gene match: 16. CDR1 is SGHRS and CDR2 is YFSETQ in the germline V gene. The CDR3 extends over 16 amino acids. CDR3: CASSWNAGTASFTQYF. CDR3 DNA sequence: TGCGCCAGCAGCTGGAACGCCGGGACAGCGAGCTTCACGCAGTATTTT.